The present T cell receptor (beta chain) was sequenced within a study of beta chain features in type 1 diabetes. Whole-study findings and limits: Shorter TCRB CDR3s, moderately but significantly so, were found in Type 1 diabetes patients in all four CD4+ subsets. Whether HLA type influences TCRB rearrangement remained unresolved here.

Researchers reported sorting CD4+ naive, central memory, regulatory and stem cell-like memory cells via CD45RO/CCR7/CD25/CD127/CD95/CD27. A note on this clone: Its antigen is not identified.

Expressed TCRB transcripts were sequenced because the entire RNA isolate underwent reverse transcription. The read count averaged about 3.57 million across naive, central memory and regulatory T cell samples. Some clones are missing from TCRdb's copy, which holds only in-frame ones; the method was immunoSEQ multiplex PCR. The sample records 100,000 to 150,000 clones, approximately 9% being singletons. The germline V gene has CDR1 SGHNT and CDR2 YYREEE (reference sequence). Trimming cost V 3 bases and J 6 bases; bases outside gene matches: 6. The CDR3 has 14 residues. The specimen was central memory CD4+ T cells from blood. The clonotype was recovered from a man aged 25-45 years with type 1 diabetes. The J gene is TRBJ2-1, the V gene TRBV5-4, with TRBD2 matching over 7 bases. The CDR3 is CASSWEGWRNEQFF. The CDR3 nucleotides are TGTGCCAGCAGCTGGGAGGGTTGGCGCAATGAGCAGTTCTTC.